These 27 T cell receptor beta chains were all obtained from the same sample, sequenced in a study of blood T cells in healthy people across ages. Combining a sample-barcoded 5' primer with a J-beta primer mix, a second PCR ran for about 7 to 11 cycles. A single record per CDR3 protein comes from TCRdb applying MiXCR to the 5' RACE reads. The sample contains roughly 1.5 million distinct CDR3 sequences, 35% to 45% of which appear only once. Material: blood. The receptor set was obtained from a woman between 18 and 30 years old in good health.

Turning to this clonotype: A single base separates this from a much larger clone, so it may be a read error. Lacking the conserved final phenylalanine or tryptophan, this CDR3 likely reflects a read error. CDR3 sequence (DNA): TGTGCCAGCAGCCAAGCGTCGGGCAATCAGCCCCAGCATTCT. It translates to CASSQASGNQPQHS. J is TRBJ1-5 and V is TRBV3-1; D gene uncertain. V was cut by 1 base and J by 2 bases, with 6 bases left in between. Germline loops: CDR1 LGHDT, CDR2 YNNKEL (reference sequence). CDR3 length: 14 amino acids.

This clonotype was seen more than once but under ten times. The CDR3 bases are TGCAGTGCTCCCCGAGGGCTTAGCACAGATACGCAGTATTTT. It translates to CSAPRGLSTDTQYF. The chain has TRBV20-1 and TRBJ2-3; weak D call: TRBD2 (5 bases). CDR1 and CDR2 from the germline V gene are DFQATT and SNEGSKA (reference sequence). Trimming removed 5 bases at V and 0 bases at J, with 12 bases between. There are 14 residues in the CDR3.

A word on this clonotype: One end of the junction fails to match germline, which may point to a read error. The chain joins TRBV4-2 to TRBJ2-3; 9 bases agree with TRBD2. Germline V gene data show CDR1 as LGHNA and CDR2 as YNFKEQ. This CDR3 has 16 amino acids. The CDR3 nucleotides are TGTGCCAACAGCCAAGGGAATAGCGGGAGTGTGGATACGCAGTATTTT. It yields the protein CANSQGNSGSVDTQYF.

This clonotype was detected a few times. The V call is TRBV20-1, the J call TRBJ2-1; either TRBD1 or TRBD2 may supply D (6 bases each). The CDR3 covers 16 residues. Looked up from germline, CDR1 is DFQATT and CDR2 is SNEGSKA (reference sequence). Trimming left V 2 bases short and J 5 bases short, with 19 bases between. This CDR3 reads CSARPWGAFRDNEQFF. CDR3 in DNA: TGCAGTGCTAGACCTTGGGGGGCTTTTAGAGACAATGAGCAGTTCTTC.

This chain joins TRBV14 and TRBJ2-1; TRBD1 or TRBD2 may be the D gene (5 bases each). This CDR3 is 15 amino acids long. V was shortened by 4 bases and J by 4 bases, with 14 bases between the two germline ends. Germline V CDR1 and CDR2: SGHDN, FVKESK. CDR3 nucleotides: TGTGCCAGCAGCCTGCGTGAGGGGACGTACAATGAGCAGTTCTTC. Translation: CASSLREGTYNEQFF.

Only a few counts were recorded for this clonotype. Written as DNA, the CDR3 is TGTGCCAGCAGTCGTAATGGGGTTTCTTTCTTT. This encodes CASSRNGVSFF. This sequence joins TRBV27 and TRBJ1-1, with no clear D. Between the trimmed V and J ends, which lost 5 bases and 12 bases, there was a span of 13 bases. The length of the CDR3 is 11 residues. In germline, CDR1 is MNHEY, CDR2 SMNVEV (reference sequence).

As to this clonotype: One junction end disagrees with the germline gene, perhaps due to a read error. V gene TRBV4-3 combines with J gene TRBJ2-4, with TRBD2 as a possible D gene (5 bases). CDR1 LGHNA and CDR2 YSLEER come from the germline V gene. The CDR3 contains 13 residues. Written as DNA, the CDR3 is TGCGCCAACAGCCAAGATCGCACCCGGGATCAGTACTTC. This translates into CANSQDRTRDQYF.

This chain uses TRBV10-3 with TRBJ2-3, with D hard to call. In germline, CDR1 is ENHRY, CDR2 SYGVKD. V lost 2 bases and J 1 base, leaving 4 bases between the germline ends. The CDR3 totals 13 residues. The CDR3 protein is CAISEGRTDTQYF. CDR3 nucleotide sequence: TGTGCCATCAGTGAGGGCCGCACAGATACGCAGTATTTT.

The CDR3: CASSPSTPGGSYNEQYF. DNA for the CDR3: TGCGCCAGCAGCCCCTCCACGCCCGGCGGGAGTTATAATGAGCAGTACTTC. The V call is TRBV4-3, the J call TRBJ2-4, with TRBD2 matching over 7 bases. The CDR3 totals 17 residues. The germline gives CDR1 LGHNA, CDR2 YSLEER. V was clipped by 4 bases and J by 13 bases; unmatched bases: 22.

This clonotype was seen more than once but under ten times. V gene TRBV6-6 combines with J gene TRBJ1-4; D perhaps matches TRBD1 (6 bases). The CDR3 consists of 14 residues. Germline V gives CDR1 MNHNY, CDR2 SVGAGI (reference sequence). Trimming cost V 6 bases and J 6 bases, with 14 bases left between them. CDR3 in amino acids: CASRWGARDEKLFF. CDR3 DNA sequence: TGTGCCAGCAGGTGGGGGGCGCGGGATGAAAAACTGTTTTTT.

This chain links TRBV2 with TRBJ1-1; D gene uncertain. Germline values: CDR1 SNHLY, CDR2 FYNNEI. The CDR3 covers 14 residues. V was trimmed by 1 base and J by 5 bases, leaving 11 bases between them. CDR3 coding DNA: TGTGCCAGCAGTGAAGGGGCTCCGTTGACTGAAGCTTTCTTT. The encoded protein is CASSEGAPLTEAFF. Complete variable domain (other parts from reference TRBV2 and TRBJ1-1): EPEVTQTPSHQVTQMGQEVILRCVPISNHLYFYWYRQILGQKVEFLVSFYNNEISEKSEIFDDQFSVERPDGSNFTLKIRSTKLEDSAMYFCASSEGAPLTEAFFGQGTRLTVV.

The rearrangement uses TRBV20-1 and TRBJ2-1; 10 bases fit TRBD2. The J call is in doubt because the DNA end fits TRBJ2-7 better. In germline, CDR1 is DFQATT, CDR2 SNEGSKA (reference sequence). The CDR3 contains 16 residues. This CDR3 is CSAQDPLAGHYNEQYF. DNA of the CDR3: TGCAGTGCCCAAGACCCACTAGCGGGACACTACAATGAGCAGTACTTC.

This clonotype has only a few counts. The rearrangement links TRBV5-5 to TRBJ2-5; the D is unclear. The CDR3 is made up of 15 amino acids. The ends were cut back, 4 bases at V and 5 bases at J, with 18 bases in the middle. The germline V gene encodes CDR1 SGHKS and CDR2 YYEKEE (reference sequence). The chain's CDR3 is CASSGWTEIRETQYF. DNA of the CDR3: TGTGCCAGCAGCGGGTGGACGGAAATCCGGGAGACCCAGTACTTC.

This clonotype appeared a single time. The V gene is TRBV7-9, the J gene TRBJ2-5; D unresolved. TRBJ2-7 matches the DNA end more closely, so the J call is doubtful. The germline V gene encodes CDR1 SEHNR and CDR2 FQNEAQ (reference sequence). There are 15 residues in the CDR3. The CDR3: CASSLIALKGNEQYF. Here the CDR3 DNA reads TGTGCCAGCAGCTTAATAGCCCTAAAGGGCAACGAGCAGTACTTC.

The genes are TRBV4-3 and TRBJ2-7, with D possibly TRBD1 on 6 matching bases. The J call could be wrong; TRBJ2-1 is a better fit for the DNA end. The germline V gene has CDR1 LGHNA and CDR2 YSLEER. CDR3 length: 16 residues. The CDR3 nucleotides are TGCGCCAGCAGCCAAGATTGGGGGCATTTCTCCTACGAGCAGTTCTTC. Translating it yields CASSQDWGHFSYEQFF.

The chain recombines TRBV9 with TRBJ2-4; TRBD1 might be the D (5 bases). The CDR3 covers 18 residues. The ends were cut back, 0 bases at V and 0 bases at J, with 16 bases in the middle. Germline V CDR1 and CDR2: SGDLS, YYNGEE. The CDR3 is CASSVGAGQHLAKNIQYF. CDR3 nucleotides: TGTGCCAGCAGCGTAGGGGCAGGGCAGCATCTAGCCAAAAACATTCAGTACTTC.

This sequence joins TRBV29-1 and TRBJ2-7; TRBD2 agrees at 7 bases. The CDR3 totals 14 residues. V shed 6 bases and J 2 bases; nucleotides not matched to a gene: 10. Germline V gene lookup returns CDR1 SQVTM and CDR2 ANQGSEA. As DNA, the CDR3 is TGCAGCGTCGGAGGACGGGGAGGGACCTACGAGCAGTACTTC. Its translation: CSVGGRGGTYEQYF.

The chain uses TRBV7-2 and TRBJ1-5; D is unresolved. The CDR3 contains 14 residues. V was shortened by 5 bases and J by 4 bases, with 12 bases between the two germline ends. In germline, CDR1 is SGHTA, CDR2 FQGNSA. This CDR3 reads CASSTESGNQPQHF. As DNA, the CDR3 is TGTGCCAGCAGCACAGAAAGCGGTAATCAGCCCCAGCATTTT.

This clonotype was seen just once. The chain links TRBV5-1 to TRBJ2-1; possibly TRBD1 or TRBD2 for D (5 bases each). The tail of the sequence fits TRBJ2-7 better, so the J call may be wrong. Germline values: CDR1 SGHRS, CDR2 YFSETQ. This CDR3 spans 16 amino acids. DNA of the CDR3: TGCGCCAGCAGCCCAACCGGGACCCAATCCTACAATGAGCAGTACTTC. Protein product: CASSPTGTQSYNEQYF.

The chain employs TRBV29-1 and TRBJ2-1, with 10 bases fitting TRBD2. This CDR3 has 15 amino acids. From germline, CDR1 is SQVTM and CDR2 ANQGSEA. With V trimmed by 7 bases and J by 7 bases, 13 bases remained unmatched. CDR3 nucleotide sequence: TGCAGCGCTCGTTCAACTAGCGGGGTGGGGAATGAGCAGTTCTTC. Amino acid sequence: CSARSTSGVGNEQFF.

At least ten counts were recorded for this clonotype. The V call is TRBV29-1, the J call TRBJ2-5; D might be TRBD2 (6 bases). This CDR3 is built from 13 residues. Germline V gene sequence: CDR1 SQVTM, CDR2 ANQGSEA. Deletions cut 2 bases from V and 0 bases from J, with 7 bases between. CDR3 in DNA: TGCAGCGTTGAACGGGGGAACCAAGAGACCCAGTACTTC. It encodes CSVERGNQETQYF.

The CDR3 loop reads CASSQTHQSSYGYTF. CDR3 coding DNA: TGTGCCAGCAGCCAGACGCACCAGTCTAGCTATGGCTACACCTTC. V gene TRBV4-2 combines with J gene TRBJ1-2; D is uncertain. CDR1 is LGHNA and CDR2 is YNFKEQ in the germline V gene. Trimming removed 3 bases at V and 4 bases at J, with 15 bases between. The CDR3 loop spans 15 amino acids.

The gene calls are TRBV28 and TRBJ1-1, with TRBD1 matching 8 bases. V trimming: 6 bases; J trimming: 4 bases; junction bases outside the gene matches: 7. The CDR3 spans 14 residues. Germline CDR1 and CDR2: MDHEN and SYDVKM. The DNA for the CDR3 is TGTGCCAGCAGAATGCAGGGGGCGAGCACTGAAGCTTTCTTT. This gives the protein CASRMQGASTEAFF.

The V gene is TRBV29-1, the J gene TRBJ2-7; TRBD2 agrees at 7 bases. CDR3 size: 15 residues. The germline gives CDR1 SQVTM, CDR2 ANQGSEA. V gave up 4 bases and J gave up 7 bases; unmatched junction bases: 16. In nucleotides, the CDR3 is TGCAGCGTTGTCCTCTGGGCGGGAGCTGTAAATGAGCAGTACTTC. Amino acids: CSVVLWAGAVNEQYF.

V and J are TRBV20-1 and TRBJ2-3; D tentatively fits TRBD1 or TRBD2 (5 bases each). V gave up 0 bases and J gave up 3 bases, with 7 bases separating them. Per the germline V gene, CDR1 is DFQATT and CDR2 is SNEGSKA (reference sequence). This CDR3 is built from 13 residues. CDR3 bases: TGCAGTGCTAGAGATTGGGGGACAGATACGCAGTATTTT. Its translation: CSARDWGTDTQYF.

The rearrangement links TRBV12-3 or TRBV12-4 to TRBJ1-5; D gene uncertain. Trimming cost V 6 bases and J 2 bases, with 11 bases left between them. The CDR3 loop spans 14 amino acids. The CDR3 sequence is CASRGEGGNQPQHF. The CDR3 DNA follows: TGTGCCAGCAGGGGCGAAGGAGGCAATCAGCCCCAGCATTTT.

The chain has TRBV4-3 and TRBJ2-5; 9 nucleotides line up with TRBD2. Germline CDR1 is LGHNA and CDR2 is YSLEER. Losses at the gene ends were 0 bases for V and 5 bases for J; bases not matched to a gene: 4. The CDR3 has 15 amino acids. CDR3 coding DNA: TGCGCCAGCAGCCAAGAGCTAGCGGGGCTGGAGACCCAGTACTTC. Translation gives CASSQELAGLETQYF.